The rows below give T cell receptor beta chains drawn from one sample of a study of T cells in Graves' hyperthyroidism and ophthalmopathy. TCRdb fed the multiplex PCR reads into MiXCR, producing one record per CDR3 protein. The table records 650,000 to 700,000 distinct CDR3 sequences, roughly 17% of them present only once. Sequenced: blood. All receptors derive from a man aged 50 to 60 with Graves' hyperthyroidism. CDR3s include the opening cysteine and the closing phenylalanine or tryptophan. The D gene is left open where the match is weak. A clone size is listed for some rows: how often the clone was seen (once, few, many), or a class if it is expanded.

clone_size | j_call | d_call | v_call | cdr3_aa | cdr3_nt
NA | TRBJ2-1 | TRBD2 | TRBV29-1 | CSVDPTLGTSGSYNEQFF | TGCAGCGTTGACCCCACCCTCGGGACTAGCGGCTCCTACAATGAGCAGTTCTTC
many | TRBJ1-1 | TRBD1 | TRBV12-3/TRBV12-4 | CASRLGQGNTEAFF | TGTGCCAGCAGACTGGGACAGGGGAACACTGAAGCTTTCTTT
many | TRBJ2-5 | NA | TRBV2 | CASEGSGGQETQYF | TGTGCCAGCGAGGGTAGCGGAGGGCAAGAGACCCAGTACTTC
many | TRBJ2-1 | NA | TRBV3-1 | CASSQTLADEQFF | TGTGCCAGCAGCCAAACACTAGCTGATGAGCAGTTCTTC
few | TRBJ1-5 | NA | TRBV3-1 | CASSQDWRRGNQPQHF | TGTGCCAGCAGCCAAGATTGGCGGAGGGGCAATCAGCCCCAGCATTTT
few | TRBJ2-5 | TRBD2 | TRBV6-2/TRBV6-3 | CASRTSGAYQETQYF | TGTGCCAGCAGGACTAGCGGAGCGTACCAAGAGACCCAGTACTTC
NA | TRBJ2-6 | TRBD2 | TRBV5-4 | CASSGARGGRYSGANVLTF | TGTGCCAGCAGCGGGGCCCGGGGGGGACGGTACTCTGGGGCCAACGTCCTGACTTTC
many | TRBJ2-1 | TRBD2 | TRBV2 | CASRDGLAPASGNEQFF | TGTGCCAGCAGGGACGGACTAGCGCCAGCGTCCGGCAATGAGCAGTTCTTC
few | TRBJ2-1 | TRBD1 | TRBV4-1 | CASRQQGISNEQFF | TGCGCCAGCAGACAACAGGGGATCAGCAATGAGCAGTTCTTC
many | TRBJ1-3 | NA | TRBV6-1 | CASRREGRNTIYF | TGTGCCAGCCGGAGGGAAGGGAGGAACACCATATATTTT
NA | TRBJ2-3 | TRBD2 | TRBV19 | CASTPTSGEGTDTQYF | TGTGCCAGTACCCCGACTAGCGGCGAAGGCACAGATACGCAGTATTTT
few | TRBJ2-5 | NA | TRBV5-1 | CASKLGHSLWETQYF | TGCGCCAGTAAGCTTGGCCACAGCCTTTGGGAGACCCAGTACTTC
many | TRBJ2-3 | TRBD2 | TRBV12-3/TRBV12-4 | CASSLRREADTQYF | TGTGCCAGCAGTTTACGGCGGGAGGCAGATACGCAGTATTTT
few | TRBJ2-2 | NA | TRBV28 | CASSQAQLNTGELFF | TGTGCCAGCAGTCAAGCTCAGCTGAACACCGGGGAGCTGTTTTTT
NA | TRBJ2-7 | TRBD2 | TRBV20-1 | CSARGLADLYEQYF | TGCAGTGCTAGAGGACTAGCGGACCTCTACGAGCAGTACTTC
many | TRBJ1-2 | NA | TRBV6-2/TRBV6-3 | CASTPGNVGGYTF | TGTGCCAGCACCCCAGGGAATGTCGGTGGCTACACCTTC
few | TRBJ1-6 | NA | TRBV4-3 | CASSLGGGTYNSPLHF | TGCGCCAGCAGCCTTGGGGGGGGGACCTATAATTCACCCCTCCACTTT
many | TRBJ1-1 | TRBD1 | TRBV6-1 | CASSARGLVKEDTEAFF | TGTGCCAGCAGTGCCAGGGGGCTAGTGAAAGAGGACACTGAAGCTTTCTTT
NA | TRBJ1-2 | NA | TRBV20-1 | CSARDLQEGPGYTF | TGCAGTGCTAGAGATCTACAGGAGGGTCCTGGCTACACCTTC
many | TRBJ2-5 | TRBD2 | TRBV7-8 | CASSGTELAGLQETQYF | TGTGCCAGCAGCGGCACCGAACTAGCGGGCCTCCAAGAGACCCAGTACTTC
few | TRBJ2-2 | NA | TRBV7-8 | CASSLALGTTGELFF | TGTGCCAGCAGCTTAGCATTAGGGACCACCGGGGAGCTGTTTTTT
NA | TRBJ2-3 | NA | TRBV27 | CATGLGAGKTDTQYF | TGTGCCACCGGACTCGGGGCGGGAAAGACAGATACGCAGTATTTT
many | TRBJ1-1 | TRBD1 | TRBV2 | CASSDMRTGSTEAFF | TGTGCCAGCAGTGATATGCGGACAGGGAGCACTGAAGCTTTCTTT
many | TRBJ2-2 | NA | TRBV2 | CASTRTQGGTGELFF | TGTGCCAGCACCAGAACGCAGGGTGGAACCGGGGAGCTGTTTTTT
many | TRBJ2-3 | TRBD1 | TRBV28 | CASSFPTGGARVTQYF | TGTGCCAGCAGTTTCCCTACAGGGGGCGCTAGGGTTACGCAGTATTTT
NA | TRBJ2-7 | NA | TRBV24-1 | CATGTWNSYEQYF | TGTGCCACCGGCACCTGGAACTCCTACGAGCAGTACTTC
NA | TRBJ2-3 | NA | TRBV19 | CASSSIEVVPTDTQYF | TGTGCCAGTAGCTCCATCGAAGTGGTTCCCACAGATACGCAGTATTTT
many | TRBJ2-3 | NA | TRBV10-2 | CASTLNRGNTQYF | TGCGCCAGCACCCTGAACAGAGGAAATACGCAGTATTTT
NA | TRBJ2-7 | NA | TRBV28 | CASSPREPYEQYF | TGTGCCAGCAGTCCACGGGAGCCCTACGAGCAGTACTTC